One and the same sample provided the 18 T cell receptor beta chains below, sequenced in a study of control samples from healthy donors and cancer patients. The method was immunoSEQ multiplex PCR; TCRdb's version includes in-frame clones alone and lacks a portion of them. The sample carries approximately 44,000 clones, around 70% recorded once. What was sequenced was formalin-fixed, paraffin-embedded tissue. These receptors were taken from a male donor with melanoma.

The rearrangement uses TRBV3-1 (or the pseudogene TRBV3-2) and TRBJ1-1; no definite D call. This CDR3 spans 14 amino acids. Looked up from germline, CDR1 is LGHDT and CDR2 is YNNKEL (reference sequence). Trimming stripped 2 bases from V and 1 base from J, with 8 bases between. CDR3 sequence reads: CASSQSSGNTEAFF. The DNA of the CDR3 is TGTGCCAGCAGCCAATCCAGCGGGAACACTGAAGCTTTCTTT.

This chain uses TRBV6-6 with TRBJ2-1, with unresolved D. This CDR3 region has 14 residues. V lost 5 bases and J lost 5, with 13 bases in between. Germline V gene lookup returns CDR1 MNHNY and CDR2 SVGAGI (reference sequence). As DNA, the CDR3 is TGTGCCAGCAGTGCCCCCCGGGCCAACAATGAGCAGTTCTTC. Amino acids: CASSAPRANNEQFF.

Written as DNA, the CDR3 is TGTGCCAGCTCAGCGGCGGGAGTGGAAGAGACCCAGTACTTC. Its protein is CASSAAGVEETQYF. The V call is TRBV18, the J call TRBJ2-5; 7 bases line up with TRBD2. The length of the CDR3 is 14 residues. Germline V gene data show CDR1 as KGHSH and CDR2 as LQKENI. V shed 5 bases and J 3 bases; nucleotides not matched to a gene: 6.

The chain links TRBV24-1 to TRBJ2-5, with TRBD2 identical over 9 bases. This CDR3 has 16 amino acids. Losses at the gene ends were 6 bases for V and 2 bases for J; bases not matched to a gene: 9. The germline V gene encodes CDR1 KGHDR and CDR2 SFDVKD. CDR3 nucleotide sequence: TGTGCCACCAGTTTAGCGGGAGTCAGGGAACAAGAGACCCAGTACTTC. This translates into CATSLAGVREQETQYF.

The chain is built from TRBV19 and TRBJ1-5, with TRBD1 matching over 9 bases. V gave up 4 bases and J gave up 4 bases; unmatched junction bases: 5. This CDR3 is built from 15 residues. Germline CDR1 LNHDA, CDR2 SQIVND (reference sequence). Here the CDR3 reads CASSTTGGKNQPQHF. The CDR3 DNA reads TGTGCCAGTAGTACGACAGGGGGGAAAAATCAGCCCCAGCATTTT.

This clone was found a few times. This chain connects TRBV15 to TRBJ2-6; maybe TRBD1 (8 bases). Per the germline V gene, CDR1 is LNHNV and CDR2 is YYDKDF (reference sequence). Deletions cut 1 base from V and 2 bases from J, with 15 bases between. The CDR3 covers 18 residues. CDR3 region: CATSRGTGGAPGANVLTF. CDR3 sequence (DNA): TGTGCCACCAGCAGAGGTACAGGGGGGGCCCCTGGGGCCAACGTCCTGACTTTC.

The genes are TRBV6-4 and TRBJ2-1, with D hard to call. Germline V gene lookup returns CDR1 MRHNA and CDR2 SNTAGT. The CDR3 sequence is 15 residues long. Between the trimmed V and J ends, which lost 6 bases and 6 bases, there was a span of 18 bases. The CDR3 loop reads CASSQYGVVGNEQFF. The CDR3 nucleotides read TGTGCCAGCAGCCAGTATGGAGTAGTTGGCAATGAGCAGTTCTTC.

This clone was detected a few times. J is TRBJ2-7 and V is TRBV29-1; TRBD1 aligns across 8 bases. Trimming cost V 7 bases and J 4 bases; bases outside gene matches: 6. The V gene's germline CDR1 is SQVTM and CDR2 ANQGSEA. This CDR3 contains 12 residues. The CDR3 sequence is CSAGQGAYEQYF. CDR3 DNA sequence: TGCAGCGCCGGACAGGGTGCTTACGAGCAGTACTTC.

The chain uses TRBV6-6 and TRBJ2-7, with 9 bases that match TRBD1. The junction had 6 bases not matched to a gene; V was cut back by 6 bases and J by 3 bases. The CDR3 is 14 amino acids. Looked up from germline, CDR1 is MNHNY and CDR2 is SVGAGI (reference sequence). DNA of the CDR3: TGTGCCAGCAGCCCGGGACAGGGTAACTACGAGCAGTACTTC. Translation: CASSPGQGNYEQYF.

The chain uses TRBV3-1 (or the pseudogene TRBV3-2) and TRBJ2-1; D gene uncertain. Germline V gene lookup returns CDR1 LGHDT and CDR2 YNNKEL (reference sequence). The CDR3 runs 16 residues. The V gene lost 4 bases and the J gene lost 5 bases, with 18 bases spanning the gap. The CDR3 region has the DNA TGTGCCAGCAGCCCCCGGAACCCCCTGGACCACAATGAGCAGTTCTTC. Its protein is CASSPRNPLDHNEQFF.

V and J are TRBV6-5 and TRBJ2-7; no definite D call. Per the germline V gene, CDR1 is MNHEY and CDR2 is SVGAGI. V dropped 4 bases and J dropped 3 bases, with 4 bases sitting between them. This CDR3 contains 11 residues. The CDR3 DNA is TGTGCCAGCAGTTCCTTCTACGAGCAGTACTTC. Translating it yields CASSSFYEQYF.

The gene calls are TRBV6-6 and TRBJ2-2; D remains ambiguous. Deletions cut 6 bases from V and 0 bases from J, with 11 bases between. This CDR3 spans 15 amino acids. Germline lookup yields CDR1 MNHNY and CDR2 SVGAGI (reference sequence). CDR3 sequence: CASSWYGTNTGELFF. The CDR3 DNA reads TGTGCCAGCAGCTGGTACGGAACGAACACCGGGGAGCTGTTTTTT.

The chain employs TRBV5-1 and TRBJ1-3; possible D gene TRBD1, 6 bases. V was pared by 3 bases and J by 0 bases, with 10 bases between. The CDR3 length is 15 residues. CDR1 and CDR2 from the germline V gene are SGHRS and YFSETQ. CDR3 amino acids: CASSSGTHSGNTIYF. CDR3 sequence (DNA): TGCGCCAGCAGCTCCGGGACACACTCTGGAAACACCATATATTTT. The entire variable domain, with the rest obtained from reference TRBV5-1 and TRBJ1-3, is as follows: KAGVTQTPRYLIKTRGQQVTLSCSPISGHRSVSWYQQTPGQGLQFLFEYFSETQRNKGNFPGRFSGRQFSNSRSEMNVSTLELGDSALYLCASSSGTHSGNTIYFGEGSWLTVV.

Written as DNA, the CDR3 is TGTGCCACCGCCCGCGGGAGAGTAGATACGCAGTATTTT. Translated, it gives CATARGRVDTQYF. This chain uses TRBV9 with TRBJ2-3; 7 positions match TRBD2. The CDR3 is 13 amino acids. Germline CDR1 reads SGDLS; CDR2 reads YYNGEE. With 9 bases clipped from V and 5 bases from J, the junction kept 9 bases outside the gene matches.

This clone showed up many times. The V and J genes are TRBV27 and TRBJ2-7, with a weak D call TRBD2 (6 bases). Per the germline V gene, CDR1 is MNHEY and CDR2 is SMNVEV (reference sequence). The CDR3 has 14 residues. V was trimmed by 2 bases and J by 0 bases, leaving 8 bases between them. The CDR3 loop reads CASSLRRGSYEQYF. The CDR3 nucleotides are TGTGCCAGCAGTTTAAGGCGGGGCTCCTACGAGCAGTACTTC.

This clone was counted a few times. The chain combines TRBV11-1 with TRBJ2-3; a weak D match, TRBD2 (6 bases). Germline loops: CDR1 SGHAT, CDR2 FQDESV (reference sequence). The CDR3 contains 15 residues. V was cut by 1 base and J by 1 base, with 9 bases left in between. The CDR3 here is CASSLGSGGTDTQYF. In DNA, the CDR3 is TGTGCCAGCAGCTTAGGTTCGGGGGGCACAGATACGCAGTATTTT.

V gene TRBV2 combines with J gene TRBJ2-7, with 10 nucleotides matching TRBD1. Germline CDR1 reads SNHLY; CDR2 reads FYNNEI. Trimming cost V 8 bases and J 6 bases; bases outside gene matches: 7. The CDR3 contains 13 residues. This CDR3 is CASSRDRGSEQYF. The CDR3 bases are TGTGCCAGCTCCCGGGACAGGGGAAGCGAGCAGTACTTC.

This chain joins TRBV5-1 and TRBJ2-7; D may match TRBD1 or TRBD2 (5 bases each). The V end lost 4 bases, the J end lost 4 bases, and 18 bases lay between the germline ends. The CDR3 runs to 15 residues. Germline CDR1 and CDR2: SGHRS and YFSETQ. The CDR3 nucleotides are TGCGCCAGCAGCGCCTCAACCGGGACCCTATACGAGCAGTACTTC. Its translation is CASSASTGTLYEQYF.